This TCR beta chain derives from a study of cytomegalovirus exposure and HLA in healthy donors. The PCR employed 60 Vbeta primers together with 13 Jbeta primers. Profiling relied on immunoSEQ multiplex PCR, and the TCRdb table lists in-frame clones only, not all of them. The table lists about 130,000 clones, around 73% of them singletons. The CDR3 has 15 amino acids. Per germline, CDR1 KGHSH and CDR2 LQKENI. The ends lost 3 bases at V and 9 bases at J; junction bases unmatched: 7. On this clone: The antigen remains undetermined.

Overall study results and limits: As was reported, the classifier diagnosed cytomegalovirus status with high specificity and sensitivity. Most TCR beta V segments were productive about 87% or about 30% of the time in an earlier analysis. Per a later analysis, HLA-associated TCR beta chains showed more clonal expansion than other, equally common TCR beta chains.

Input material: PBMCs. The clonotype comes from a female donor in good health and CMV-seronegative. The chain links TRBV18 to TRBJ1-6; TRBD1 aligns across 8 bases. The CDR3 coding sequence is TGTGCCAGCTCACCTTCCCAGGGGGCAGCTTCACCCCTCCACTTT. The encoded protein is CASSPSQGAASPLHF.